The clone carrying this T cell receptor beta chain has more than one count but fewer than ten. The antigen remains undetermined. This record comes from a study of beta chain features in type 1 diabetes. Study details: The study examined roughly 100 million sorted cells across all samples.

Study results and caveats: The study found that naive, central memory and Treg TCRB repertoires appeared more similar in patients than in healthy donors. Shorter TCRB CDR3s, moderately but significantly so, were found in Type 1 diabetes patients in all four CD4+ subsets.

Sequenced material consisted of expressed TCRB transcripts (all of the isolated RNA was reverse transcribed). Produced via immunoSEQ multiplex PCR; TCRdb's table is partial and in-frame only. This table has around 280,000 clones, approximately 16% appearing once. The clonotype originates from a young man with type 1 diabetes. The specimen sequenced was naive CD4+ T cells from blood.

The CDR3 DNA sequence: TGTGCCACCAGGAGCTCTGGGGCCAACGTCCTGACTTTC. It codes for CATRSSGANVLTF. This rearrangement joins TRBV15 to TRBJ2-6, with no clear D. The V end was cut by 6 bases, the J end by 0 bases, with 3 bases between. From germline, CDR1 is LNHNV and CDR2 YYDKDF (reference sequence). The CDR3 totals 13 residues.